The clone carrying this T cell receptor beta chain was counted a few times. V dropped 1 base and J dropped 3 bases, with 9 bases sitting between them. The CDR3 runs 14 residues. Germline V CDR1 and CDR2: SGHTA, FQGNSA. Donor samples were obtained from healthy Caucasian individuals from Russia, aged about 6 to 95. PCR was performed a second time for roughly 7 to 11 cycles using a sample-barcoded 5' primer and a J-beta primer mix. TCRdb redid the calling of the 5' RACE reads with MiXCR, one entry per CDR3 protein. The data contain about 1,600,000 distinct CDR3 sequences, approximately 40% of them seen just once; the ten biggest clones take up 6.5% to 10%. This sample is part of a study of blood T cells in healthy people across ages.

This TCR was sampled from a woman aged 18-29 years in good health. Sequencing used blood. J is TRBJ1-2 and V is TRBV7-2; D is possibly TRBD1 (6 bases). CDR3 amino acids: CASSLGQADYGYTF. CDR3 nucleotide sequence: TGTGCCAGCAGCTTAGGACAGGCCGACTATGGCTACACCTTC.